These 20 T cell receptor beta chains were all obtained from the same sample, sequenced in a study of blood T cell repertoires in COVID-19. Sequencing used immunoSEQ multiplex PCR; TCRdb keeps in-frame clones, though not all of them. Among tens of thousands of clones, approximately 82% were seen once, and the ten largest hold about 17%. Sequencing was done on a sample of peripheral blood. These receptors were collected from a woman aged 55-70 years with acute or convalescent COVID-19.

The V gene is TRBV21-1, the J gene TRBJ1-1; no check of the table's D call, TRBD1, against the DNA was made. TRBV21-1 constitutes a pseudogene. The CDR3 is 16 amino acids. The DNA of the CDR3 is TGTGCCAGCAGCAGGAACAAACAGGAACGCGGCACTGAAGCTTTCTTT. Translating gives CASSRNKQERGTEAFF.

The chain has TRBV5-1 and TRBJ2-5, with TRBD2 matching 9 bases. Germline CDR1 reads SGHRS; CDR2 reads YFSETQ. CDR3 length equals 17 residues. V trimming: 0 bases; J trimming: 5 bases; junction bases outside the gene matches: 11. This chain's CDR3 is CASSLDLQLAGKETQYF. Here the CDR3 DNA reads TGCGCCAGCAGCTTGGACCTGCAGCTAGCGGGAAAGGAGACCCAGTACTTC.

J is TRBJ2-3 and V is TRBV2, with 8 bases aligning to TRBD2. V gave up 2 bases and J gave up 2 bases; unmatched junction bases: 12. The CDR3 is 18 residues long. Germline V gene sequence: CDR1 SNHLY, CDR2 FYNNEI. This CDR3 reads CASSEYLLSGGSTDTQYF. The CDR3 DNA sequence: TGTGCCAGCAGTGAATACCTCTTGAGCGGGGGATCCACAGATACGCAGTATTTT.

The genes are TRBV11-3 and TRBJ2-7; 7 nucleotides line up with TRBD2. V lost 8 bases, J lost 4 bases, and 5 bases stayed unmatched. The germline V gene encodes CDR1 SGHNT and CDR2 YENEEA. The CDR3 contains 12 residues. The CDR3 coding sequence is TGTGCCAGCGGGCCGGGGGGTTACGAGCAGTACTTC. Amino acids: CASGPGGYEQYF.

V usage is TRBV19 and J usage is TRBJ1-2; D gene unclear. The V end lost 7 bases, the J end lost 5 bases, and 20 bases lay between the germline ends. This CDR3 is built from 15 residues. Germline values: CDR1 LNHDA, CDR2 SQIVND (reference sequence). This chain's CDR3 is CASNQAGLVSYGYTF. The CDR3 region has the DNA TGTGCCAGTAATCAAGCAGGCCTCGTCTCATATGGCTACACCTTC.

This CDR3 is CASTPFGETQYF. The CDR3, as DNA: TGTGCCAGCACCCCATTCGGGGAGACCCAGTACTTC. The chain uses TRBV7-9 and TRBJ2-5; D not resolved. Between the trimmed V and J ends, which lost 7 bases and 5 bases, there was a span of 11 bases. Looked up from germline, CDR1 is SEHNR and CDR2 is FQNEAQ (reference sequence). The CDR3 has 12 amino acids.

The chain employs TRBV28 and TRBJ1-2, with TRBD1 matching 11 bases. The CDR3 runs 15 residues. Unmatched junction bases numbered 5, after V lost 5 bases and J lost 3 bases. The germline V gene has CDR1 MDHEN and CDR2 SYDVKM. The CDR3: CASSPRTGGYYGYTF. DNA for the CDR3: TGTGCCAGCAGTCCACGGACAGGGGGCTACTATGGCTACACCTTC.

The genes are TRBV27 and TRBJ1-6; 7 bases match TRBD1. J gave up 6 bases and V 5 bases, and 13 bases lay outside the gene matches. The CDR3 totals 17 residues. CDR1 and CDR2 from the germline V gene are MNHEY and SMNVEV (reference sequence). The CDR3 region is CASSPPRQGTLNSPLHF. CDR3 nucleotide sequence: TGTGCCAGCAGTCCCCCACGACAGGGAACCCTTAATTCACCCCTCCACTTT.

V is TRBV7-9 and J is TRBJ1-1; D is unclear. V was pared by 5 bases and J by 6 bases, with 7 bases between. Germline V CDR1 and CDR2: SEHNR, FQNEAQ (reference sequence). The CDR3 runs 11 residues. The CDR3 loop is CASSIYAEAFF. As DNA, the CDR3 is TGTGCCAGCAGCATTTATGCTGAAGCTTTCTTT.

The V gene is TRBV18, the J gene TRBJ1-2, with TRBD1 identical over 9 bases. With 3 bases clipped from V and 4 bases from J, the junction kept 15 bases outside the gene matches. The CDR3 consists of 18 residues. Germline CDR1 KGHSH, CDR2 LQKENI. The CDR3 region has the DNA TGTGCCAGCTCACCCCTTCCGGGACAGGGTATTGAGGGCTATGGCTACACCTTC. This sequence encodes CASSPLPGQGIEGYGYTF.

V usage is TRBV19 and J usage is TRBJ1-5, with a weak D call TRBD1 (5 bases). Germline values: CDR1 LNHDA, CDR2 SQIVND (reference sequence). The CDR3 is made up of 16 amino acids. V gave up 0 bases and J gave up 7 bases, with 16 bases separating them. The CDR3 nucleotides read TGTGCCAGTAGTATAGATCTAAAGGGGATCGAACAGCCCCAGCATTTT. Translated, it gives CASSIDLKGIEQPQHF.

This chain joins TRBV18 and TRBJ2-3; D is perhaps TRBD2 (6 bases). V was shortened by 0 bases and J by 2 bases, with 12 bases between the two germline ends. The length of the CDR3 is 16 residues. Germline V gene lookup returns CDR1 KGHSH and CDR2 LQKENI. As DNA, the CDR3 is TGTGCCAGCTCACCACCGTTAAGCGGGCCCACAGATACGCAGTATTTT. Translated: CASSPPLSGPTDTQYF.

The chain links TRBV7-2 to TRBJ1-5; D might be TRBD1 (5 bases). The ends were cut back, 1 base at V and 4 bases at J, with 11 bases in the middle. Germline CDR1 reads SGHTA; CDR2 reads FQGNSA. The CDR3 totals 15 residues. This CDR3 is CASSLDRGENQPQHF. The CDR3 DNA reads as TGTGCCAGCAGCTTAGATAGGGGCGAGAATCAGCCCCAGCATTTT. Full variable domain (outside the CDR3, taken from reference TRBV7-2 and TRBJ1-5): GAGVSQSPSNKVTEKGKDVELRCDPISGHTALYWYRQSLGQGLEFLIYFQGNSAPDKSGLPSDRFSAERTGGSVSTLTIQRTQQEDSAVYLCASSLDRGENQPQHFGDGTRLSIL.

The chain is built from TRBV7-9 and TRBJ1-5; D gene ambiguous. Looked up from germline, CDR1 is SEHNR and CDR2 is FQNEAQ (reference sequence). The CDR3 spans 13 residues. Trimming took 2 bases from V and 5 from J, leaving 7 bases between them. The CDR3 region has the DNA TGTGCCAGCAGCTTACTTGCGGATCAGCCCCAGCATTTT. Its translation is CASSLLADQPQHF.

This chain links TRBV7-6 with TRBJ1-5; TRBD1 agrees at 11 bases. Germline loops: CDR1 SGHVS, CDR2 FNYEAQ. Trimming took 5 bases from V and 4 from J; bases not matched to a gene: 4. The CDR3 loop spans 15 amino acids. The CDR3, as DNA: TGTGCCAGCAGCCTCGGACAGGGGGCAAATCAGCCCCAGCATTTT. Encoded protein: CASSLGQGANQPQHF.

V usage is TRBV10-3 and J usage is TRBJ2-1; 7 positions match TRBD2. This CDR3 spans 16 amino acids. Germline values: CDR1 ENHRY, CDR2 SYGVKD. V dropped 7 bases and J dropped 7; count of bases not matched to a gene: 16. The CDR3 sequence: CAITSGVQRDWNEQFF. The CDR3 DNA sequence: TGTGCCATCACCTCCGGCGTCCAGCGGGATTGGAATGAGCAGTTCTTC.

This chain joins TRBV12-3 or TRBV12-4 and TRBJ1-2; 8 bases agree with TRBD1. The V and J ends lost 7 bases and 4 bases, in that order; junction bases with no gene match: 5. The CDR3 runs to 13 residues. The CDR3 coding sequence is TGTGCCAGCACCCAAGACAGGGGCTATGGCTACACCTTC. It is translated as CASTQDRGYGYTF.

V usage is TRBV3-1 (or the pseudogene TRBV3-2) and J usage is TRBJ2-1; 11 positions agree with TRBD2. The J segment lost 6 bases and the V segment lost 4 bases, leaving 5 bases of the junction unmatched. Germline CDR1 is LGHDT and CDR2 is YNNKEL (reference sequence). This CDR3 spans 15 amino acids. The CDR3 reads CASSPGTSGFNEQFF. Here the CDR3 DNA reads TGTGCCAGCAGCCCCGGGACTAGCGGTTTCAATGAGCAGTTCTTC.

This clone was counted a few times. V is TRBV7-9 and J is TRBJ1-1; the D is unclear. V lost 1 base and J lost 0, with 6 bases in between. This CDR3 contains 14 residues. In germline, CDR1 is SEHNR, CDR2 FQNEAQ (reference sequence). The CDR3 sequence: CASSLGQMNTEAFF. The CDR3 DNA sequence: TGTGCCAGCAGCTTAGGCCAGATGAACACTGAAGCTTTCTTT.

In DNA form, the CDR3 reads TGTGCCAGCAGCCGAAATCTCGGGAGGGGTGAGAACACTGAAGCTTTCTTT. This encodes CASSRNLGRGENTEAFF. This sequence joins TRBV4-2 and TRBJ1-1; D is possibly TRBD1 (5 bases). CDR1 and CDR2 from the germline V gene are LGHNA and YNFKEQ. This CDR3 is 17 amino acids long. V dropped 4 bases and J dropped 1 base, with 19 bases sitting between them.